These T cell receptor beta chains were read from a single sample in a study of T cells in Graves' hyperthyroidism and ophthalmopathy. TCRdb reanalysed the multiplex PCR reads using MiXCR and keeps one entry per CDR3 protein. This sample yields roughly 300,000 distinct CDR3 sequences, of which 15% to 20% are seen a single time; 49% belongs to the top ten. Sequencing was performed on blood. The receptors here all came from a woman aged 50 to 65 with Graves' hyperthyroidism. The CDR3 runs from the conserved cysteine through the conserved F or W. Each record gives: D gene, V gene, CDR3 length, J gene, clone size, CDR3 DNA, CDR3 protein. The D gene is left open where the match is weak. Rows may omit the clone size; those that give it use once, few, many or a size class.

-	TRBV7-2	15	TRBJ2-1	few	TGTGCCAGCAGCTCTCCGACTAAAATCCACAATGAGCAGTTCTTC	CASSSPTKIHNEQFF
-	TRBV6-2/TRBV6-3	17	TRBJ1-3	-	TGTGCCAGCAGTTACTCAATGCGGGGAAGCTCTGGAAACACCATATATTTT	CASSYSMRGSSGNTIYF
-	TRBV20-1	17	TRBJ2-3	-	TGCAGTGCTAGGTTTTGGGGGGATCCTAAGAGCACAGATACGCAGTATTTT	CSARFWGDPKSTDTQYF
-	TRBV10-3	14	TRBJ2-7	many	TGTGCCATCAGTGAGTCATCCCCCAGGGGCGAGCAGTACTTC	CAISESSPRGEQYF
TRBD1	TRBV28	16	TRBJ2-1	-	TGTGCCAGCAGTCGACCGACCGGACAGGGCGGCAATGAGCAGTTCTTC	CASSRPTGQGGNEQFF
-	TRBV27	14	TRBJ2-4	-	TGTGCCAGCAGTTTGAAGGGGTCCAAAAACATTCAGTACTTC	CASSLKGSKNIQYF
-	TRBV19	15	TRBJ1-2	many	TGTGCCAGTAGCACCGGGACGGCGATGAGCTATGGCTACACCTTC	CASSTGTAMSYGYTF
TRBD1	TRBV7-3	15	TRBJ2-3	-	TGTGCCAGCAGTCGTCAGGGGGATAGGGCAGATACGCAGTATTTT	CASSRQGDRADTQYF
-	TRBV12-3/TRBV12-4	16	TRBJ2-3	many	TGTGCCAGCAGTTTGTGGGGACAAGGGTACACAGATACGCAGTATTTT	CASSLWGQGYTDTQYF
TRBD1	TRBV5-1	15	TRBJ2-3	few	TGCGCCAGCAGCTTAAGACAGGGGGAAGCAGATACGCAGTATTTT	CASSLRQGEADTQYF
TRBD2	TRBV20-1	15	TRBJ2-1	few	TGCAGTGCTAGCGAGCTAGCGGGAGAATACAATGAGCAGTTCTTC	CSASELAGEYNEQFF
TRBD1	TRBV4-1	16	TRBJ2-5	many	TGCGCCAGCAGCCAAGAGGGGACAGGCCCTCAAGAGACCCAGTACTTC	CASSQEGTGPQETQYF
-	TRBV7-8	15	TRBJ2-5	-	TGTGCCAGCAGCCCTGGGCCCTACTCCCAAGAGACCCAGTACTTC	CASSPGPYSQETQYF
-	TRBV6-2/TRBV6-3	15	TRBJ2-2	-	TGTGCCAGCAGTTACTCGCGGGCGAACACCGGGGAGCTGTTTTTT	CASSYSRANTGELFF
TRBD1	TRBV7-8	17	TRBJ2-2	few	TGTGCCAGCAGCGACCCGGGACAGGATACGAACACCGGGGAGCTGTTTTTT	CASSDPGQDTNTGELFF
TRBD2	TRBV7-2	15	TRBJ2-3	many	TGTGCCAGCAGCTTGTCTAGCGGGGGGCAAGATACGCAGTATTTT	CASSLSSGGQDTQYF
-	TRBV7-2	15	TRBJ2-7	-	TGTGCCAGCAGCTTAGGGGCAGGGGAATTTGGGGAGCAGTACTTC	CASSLGAGEFGEQYF
TRBD2	TRBV18	16	TRBJ2-5	-	TGTGCCAGCTCACCAGGTTCTAGCGGAACTCAAGAGACCCAGTACTTC	CASSPGSSGTQETQYF
-	TRBV7-7	13	TRBJ2-1	few	TGTGCTAGCAGCTTAGACCAAGCTGATGAGCGGTTCTTC	CASSLDQADERFF
-	TRBV2	13	TRBJ2-1	many	TGTGCCAGCAGTGGAGCAAACTACAATGAGCAGTTCTTC	CASSGANYNEQFF
TRBD1	TRBV5-6	13	TRBJ1-2	many	TGTGCCAGCAGCCGGGACAGGGGCTATGGCTACACCTTC	CASSRDRGYGYTF
-	TRBV7-9	12	TRBJ1-2	many	TGTGCCAGCGGACCCGACAGAGATGGCTACACCTTC	CASGPDRDGYTF
TRBD1	TRBV5-1	14	TRBJ2-5	-	TGCGCCAGCAGACGCCGGGACAGGGTAGAGACCCAGTACTTC	CASRRRDRVETQYF
-	TRBV30	11	TRBJ2-7	many	TGTGCCTGGAGTGCAGGGAACGAGCAGTACTTC	CAWSAGNEQYF
-	TRBV20-1	14	TRBJ1-1	few	TGCAGTGCTAGACAGACAGTTGCTAACACTGAAGCTTTCTTT	CSARQTVANTEAFF
TRBD1	TRBV18	15	TRBJ2-1	many	TGTGCCAGCACATCCGGGACAGGGGGCTGGAATGAGCAGTTCTTC	CASTSGTGGWNEQFF
-	TRBV11-1	14	TRBJ1-2	-	TGTGCCAGCAGCTATTCGACAGCTAACTATGGCTACACCTTC	CASSYSTANYGYTF
TRBD1	TRBV29-1	14	TRBJ1-1	many	TGCAGCGTAAACCCACAGGGGGCCGACACTGAAGCTTTCTTT	CSVNPQGADTEAFF
TRBD1	TRBV12-3/TRBV12-4	15	TRBJ2-1	many	TGTGCCAGCAGTTCGCCGGGACAGGGGTGGAATGAGCAGTTCTTC	CASSSPGQGWNEQFF
-	TRBV6-1	17	TRBJ1-4	few	TGTGCCAGCAGTGGAACCGGACAGTCGTCAACTAATGAAAAACTGTTTTTT	CASSGTGQSSTNEKLFF
TRBD1	TRBV4-1	17	TRBJ2-1	many	TGCGCCAGCAGCCTTTACCGGGACAGGGAATTGGACAATGAGCAGTTCTTC	CASSLYRDRELDNEQFF
-	TRBV11-2	16	TRBJ2-1	few	TGTGCCAGCAGCTTAGATGTAGCAAGTCCCCACAATGAGCAGTTCTTC	CASSLDVASPHNEQFF
-	TRBV2	15	TRBJ1-1	-	TGTGCCAGCACTAACGTCAGGGCGGGGAACACTGAAGCTTCCTTT	CASTNVRAGNTEASF
-	TRBV7-8	14	TRBJ2-2	-	TGTGCCAGCAGCTTAGAAGGGAGAACCGGGGAGCTGTTTTTT	CASSLEGRTGELFF
TRBD1	TRBV11-2	14	TRBJ2-2	many	TGTGCCAGCAGGTCCGGGACAGGCACCGGGGAGCTGTTTTTT	CASRSGTGTGELFF
-	TRBV30	13	TRBJ1-6	many	TGTGCCTGGAGTGGCGGCGTTAATTCACCCCTCCACTTT	CAWSGGVNSPLHF
-	TRBV19	15	TRBJ1-1	few	TGTGCCAGTAGTATAAGCGGGAACATGAACACTGAAGCTTTCTTT	CASSISGNMNTEAFF
TRBD1	TRBV6-2/TRBV6-3	15	TRBJ2-3	few	TGTGCCAGCAGTCCCGAAGGACAGGGGATAGATACGCAGTATTTT	CASSPEGQGIDTQYF
TRBD1	TRBV7-2	17	TRBJ2-5	many	TGTGCCAGCAGCTTTGATCCGATAGGACAGGGTAGTGAGACCCAGTACTTC	CASSFDPIGQGSETQYF
TRBD2	TRBV12-3/TRBV12-4	15	TRBJ2-3	few	TGTGCCAGCAGCCCAGGTAGCCGGGGGGCAGATACGCAGTATTTT	CASSPGSRGADTQYF
TRBD2	TRBV6-2/TRBV6-3	18	TRBJ2-1	-	TGTGCCAGCAGTTACGAGTTGGGGCGGGGGGGCTCCTACAATGAGCAGTTCTTC	CASSYELGRGGSYNEQFF
TRBD2	TRBV18	17	TRBJ2-2	few	TGTGCCAGCTCACTCGGACTAGCGGAAACGAACACCGGGGAGCTGTTTTTT	CASSLGLAETNTGELFF
-	TRBV6-2/TRBV6-3	15	TRBJ1-2	-	TGTGCCAGCACCCCACAGGTCCCGAACGCATATGGCTACACCTTC	CASTPQVPNAYGYTF
TRBD1	TRBV4-2	16	TRBJ2-6	many	TGTGCCAGCAGCCGAGGGGGCCCATCTGGGGCCAACGTCCTGACTTTC	CASSRGGPSGANVLTF
-	TRBV30	12	TRBJ2-2	many	TGTGCCTGGAGCGGAGGGGCCGGGGAGCTGTTTTTT	CAWSGGAGELFF
-	TRBV27	11	TRBJ1-2	few	TGTGCCAGCAGATCAGCGGGCGGCTACACCTTC	CASRSAGGYTF
TRBD2	TRBV15	13	TRBJ2-1	few	TGTGCCACCCGGACTAGCGGCTACAATGAGCAGTTCTTC	CATRTSGYNEQFF
-	TRBV10-3	17	TRBJ2-2	few	TGTGCCATCAGTGAGTCCGGAGGGTCAAACGGGGCCGGGGAGCTGTTTTTT	CAISESGGSNGAGELFF